A selection of T cell receptor beta chains follows, all from one sample in a study of T cell responses to AZD1222 COVID-19 vaccine. Here immunoSEQ multiplex PCR was the method, and the copy in TCRdb shows in-frame clones only, minus some. The data contain fewer than 120,000 clones, around 89% of them singletons. The sequenced sample was peripheral blood, obtained on day 0 of AZD1222 vaccination. The receptor set was obtained from an adult in good health. Each CDR3 is given without its conserved first and last residue. The size entry is marked missing in some rows and otherwise reads once, few, many or a size class.

TRBV5-4	11	NA	TRBJ1-3	ASSLSSGNTIY
TRBV4-1	11	NA	TRBJ2-1	ASSQAGGSEQF
TRBV28	12	once	TRBJ2-7	ASSLGTVTYEQY
TRBV5-5	12	NA	TRBJ1-2	ASSLYPEGYGYT
TRBV28	11	few	TRBJ1-2	ASTRTDEDGYT
TRBV19	12	NA	TRBJ2-2	ASSIYGSTGELF
TRBV10-1	13	NA	TRBJ2-2	ASSGRRLNTGELF
TRBV3-1/TRBV3-2	13	NA	TRBJ2-5	ASSPRAGASETQY
TRBV5-1	11	NA	TRBJ1-2	ASRIGVGQGYT
TRBV3-1/TRBV3-2	13	NA	TRBJ2-7	ASSRAAGSSYEQY
TRBV5-1	14	NA	TRBJ2-7	ASSLAPDIGSYEQY
TRBV5-1	16	NA	TRBJ1-2	ASSLYVPGLQGKEGYT
TRBV6-5	12	NA	TRBJ2-2	ASSYPGHAGELF
TRBV19	11	NA	TRBJ1-5	ASSRSENQPQH
TRBV27	12	NA	TRBJ2-7	ASSSGAANYEQY
TRBV3-1/TRBV3-2	10	NA	TRBJ2-3	ASSWDPLTQY
TRBV5-1	12	NA	TRBJ1-1	ASSVQQAGTEAF
TRBV5-1	13	NA	TRBJ1-6	ASSVGGQGSSPLH
TRBV7-9	15	NA	TRBJ1-2	ASSLEPKNIPNYGYT
TRBV29-1	11	NA	TRBJ2-5	SVGNGGEETQY
TRBV6-1	10	NA	TRBJ1-2	ASSESNYGYT
TRBV25-1	13	once	TRBJ2-1	ASSDPSTSFHEQF
TRBV6-1	14	NA	TRBJ1-1	ASSAGTGVKNTEAF
TRBV2	12	NA	TRBJ2-2	ASSGPDSAGELF
TRBV9	13	NA	TRBJ2-1	ASSVERTSGGEQF
TRBV5-1	12	NA	TRBJ1-6	ASSPTSYNSPLH
TRBV28	11	NA	TRBJ1-1	ASSPGQWSEAF
TRBV11-3	13	once	TRBJ2-7	ASSLEGGGSYEQY
TRBV5-6	14	NA	TRBJ1-1	ASSYRTGRGDTEAF
TRBV27	13	NA	TRBJ1-6	ASSLGDSDNSPLH
TRBV18	11	NA	TRBJ1-4	ASSPVPSEKLF
TRBV2	12	NA	TRBJ1-2	ASSEASSDYGYT
TRBV27	12	NA	TRBJ2-6	ASSRSSGANVLT
TRBV27	14	NA	TRBJ2-2	ASRRQRIANTGELF
TRBV7-2	13	once	TRBJ2-7	ASSFWTSDVYEQY
TRBV2	12	NA	TRBJ2-1	ASSGAGVVYEQF
TRBV6-6	14	NA	TRBJ1-5	ASSYSGRYSNQPQH
TRBV10-3	15	NA	TRBJ1-2	AISESTGTGSSNGYT
TRBV5-6	13	few	TRBJ2-7	ASSLGAWVAYEQY
TRBV5-5	11	NA	TRBJ1-2	ASSSVRDYGYT
TRBV5-1	12	NA	TRBJ1-6	ASSLWQNNSPLH
TRBV19	14	NA	TRBJ1-5	ASQGTPRVSNQPQH
TRBV30	14	NA	TRBJ2-3	AWIIRDSPSRDTQY
TRBV15	14	few	TRBJ2-7	ATSRDELAGLHEQY
TRBV9	14	NA	TRBJ2-7	ASSLGAGSTFYEQY
TRBV3-1/TRBV3-2	14	NA	TRBJ2-6	ASSQQDRAGANVLT
TRBV9	15	NA	TRBJ1-2	ASSAVPSTGQNYGYT
TRBV19	16	NA	TRBJ2-1	ASSIRHPRETLGNEQF